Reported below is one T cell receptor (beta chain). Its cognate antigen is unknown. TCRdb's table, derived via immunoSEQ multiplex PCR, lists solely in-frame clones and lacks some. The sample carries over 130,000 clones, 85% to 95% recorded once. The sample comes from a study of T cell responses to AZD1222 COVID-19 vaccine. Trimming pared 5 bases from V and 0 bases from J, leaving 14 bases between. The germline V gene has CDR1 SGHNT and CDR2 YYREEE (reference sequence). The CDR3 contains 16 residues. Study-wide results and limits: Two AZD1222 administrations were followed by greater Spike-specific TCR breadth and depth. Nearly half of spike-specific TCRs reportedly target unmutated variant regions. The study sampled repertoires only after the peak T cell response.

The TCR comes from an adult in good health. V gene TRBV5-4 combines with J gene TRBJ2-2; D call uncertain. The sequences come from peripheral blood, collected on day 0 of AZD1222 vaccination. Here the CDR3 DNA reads TGTGCCAGCAGTAGTCTAGGGAACGCGAACACCGGGGAGCTGTTTTTT. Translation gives CASSSLGNANTGELFF.